One and the same sample provided the 9 T cell receptor beta chains below, sequenced in a study of cytomegalovirus exposure and HLA in healthy donors. Libraries were prepared by immunoSEQ multiplex PCR; TCRdb keeps only in-frame clonotypes and omits some of them. The repertoire has over 45,000 clones, more than 75% of them found once; the top ten carry approximately 1.1%. The sequencing sample was made of PBMCs. Source of these receptors: a man between 18 and 29 years old in good health and CMV-seronegative.

This chain joins TRBV10-3 and TRBJ1-5; 8 positions match TRBD1. Germline V gene lookup returns CDR1 ENHRY and CDR2 SYGVKD. V shed 10 bases and J 5 bases; nucleotides not matched to a gene: 7. The CDR3 runs 13 residues. Here the CDR3 reads CATSTGADQPQHF. CDR3 bases: TGTGCCACGTCGACAGGGGCGGATCAGCCCCAGCATTTT.

V is TRBV7-6 and J is TRBJ1-3; no firm D call. Trimming took off 5 bases at V and 6 bases at J, with 11 bases between the two ends. This CDR3 has 13 amino acids. Germline-derived CDR1 and CDR2 are SGHVS and FNYEAQ. The CDR3 sequence: CASSNAQANTIYF. CDR3 in DNA: TGTGCCAGCAGCAACGCCCAGGCAAACACCATATATTTT.

The gene calls are TRBV13 and TRBJ2-1, with 16 bases lining up with TRBD2. The CDR3 has 21 amino acids. V shed 4 bases and J 6 bases; nucleotides not matched to a gene: 18. Germline assignment: CDR1 PRHDT and CDR2 FYEKMQ (reference sequence). The CDR3 DNA is TGTGCCAGCAGCTCCAGACAGACCGGGACTAGCGGGAGGGCCCCCGGCAATGAGCAGTTCTTC. Translation gives CASSSRQTGTSGRAPGNEQFF.

CDR3 sequence (DNA): TGTGCCAGCAGTGACAGGGTGGCCTACAATGAGCAGTTCTTC. It yields the protein CASSDRVAYNEQFF. V gene TRBV25-1 combines with J gene TRBJ2-1; TRBD1 might be the D (5 bases). V dropped 3 bases and J dropped 2 bases, with 8 bases sitting between them. Germline CDR1 and CDR2: MGHDK and SYGVNS. The CDR3 extends over 14 amino acids.

The V call is TRBV28, the J call TRBJ1-1, with a weak D call TRBD1 (5 bases). Germline values: CDR1 MDHEN, CDR2 SYDVKM. The CDR3 consists of 14 residues. Trimming left V 9 bases short and J 2 bases short, with 16 bases between. The chain's CDR3 is CASRPRASNTEAFF. CDR3 bases: TGTGCCAGTCGACCCAGGGCCTCAAACACTGAAGCTTTCTTT.

This chain uses TRBV7-8 with TRBJ2-1, with TRBD2 matching 12 bases. CDR3 length: 15 residues. Per the germline V gene, CDR1 is SGHVS and CDR2 is FQNEAQ. With V trimmed by 4 bases and J by 9 bases, 7 bases remained unmatched. The CDR3 is CASSWRLAGEGEQFF. As DNA, the CDR3 is TGTGCCAGCAGCTGGAGACTAGCGGGAGAAGGTGAGCAGTTCTTC.

CDR3 nucleotide sequence: TGTGCCAGCAGTTCTCAGGGGGCTCTTAGCAATGAGCAGTTCTTC. This translates into CASSSQGALSNEQFF. The rearrangement links TRBV7-2 to TRBJ2-1, with TRBD1 identical over 8 bases. J gave up 6 bases and V 6 bases, and 10 bases lay outside the gene matches. This CDR3 is built from 15 residues. The germline CDR1 and CDR2 sequences are SGHTA and FQGNSA.

The chain employs TRBV27 and TRBJ2-2; 8 bases fit TRBD2. V lost 5 bases and J lost 6; bases outside the gene matches: 23. Germline V gene sequence: CDR1 MNHEY, CDR2 SMNVEV (reference sequence). The CDR3 runs to 20 residues. Here the CDR3 DNA reads TGTGCCAGCAGTCCCTTACCCCAGCGGGAGCGTGGGGCTAACGCCGGGGAGCTGTTTTTT. Protein product: CASSPLPQRERGANAGELFF.

V is TRBV5-6 and J is TRBJ1-1; D call uncertain. V was clipped by 4 bases and J by 11 bases, with 18 bases between them. The CDR3 has 13 residues. CDR1 and CDR2 from the germline V gene are SGHDT and YYEEEE. The CDR3 coding sequence is TGTGCCAGCAGCGGAGAGGGCCCCCAGAAGGCTTTCTTT. Residues: CASSGEGPQKAFF.